This T cell receptor beta chain was sequenced during a study of blood T cell repertoires in COVID-19. Study-wide background: The United States, Italy and Spain provided the acute and convalescent COVID-19 samples. T cells, B-cell-depleted T cells, or PBMCs provided the cDNA or gDNA that served as material.

In the authors' methods: Reference gene primer amplification gave nucleated cell count estimates. Repertoires were generated with immunoSEQ multiplex PCR, while TCRdb's copy carries only in-frame clones and drops some. That table gives V, J and clone size, and the DNA gave D and trimming. Here the sample spans fewer than 95,000 clones, 87% being singletons. Germline V gene data show CDR1 as MNHNS and CDR2 as SASEGT. The CDR3 length is 16 residues. V was pared by 4 bases and J by 3 bases, with 16 bases between. Sequenced sample: peripheral blood. The clonotype comes from a male donor with acute or convalescent COVID-19. The chain employs TRBV6-1 and TRBJ1-5; possible D gene TRBD1, 6 bases. The CDR3 nucleotides are TGTGCCAGCAGTGCATCCGCGGGGGCTAACAATCAGCCCCAGCATTTT. Its translation: CASSASAGANNQPQHF.